The 21 T cell receptor beta chains below all came from one sample that was sequenced in a study of blood T cell repertoires in COVID-19. Measured with immunoSEQ multiplex PCR; TCRdb has only the in-frame clones, and not every one. The data show 250,000 to 300,000 clones, with 88% seen just once and about 1% held by the top ten. Sequencing was performed on PBMCs or T cells enriched from blood (not recorded which). All receptors derive from a woman aged 30 to 39 who had recovered from COVID-19.

The chain employs TRBV18 and TRBJ1-1; 7 bases fit TRBD1. Germline lookup yields CDR1 KGHSH and CDR2 LQKENI. V dropped 0 bases and J dropped 0; count of bases not matched to a gene: 4. The CDR3 loop spans 16 amino acids. The CDR3 spells CASSPPGQKMNTEAFF. CDR3 DNA sequence: TGTGCCAGCTCACCACCGGGACAGAAAATGAACACTGAAGCTTTCTTT.

The chain recombines TRBV7-2 with TRBJ2-7; 8 nucleotides agree with TRBD2. Germline CDR1 reads SGHTA; CDR2 reads FQGNSA. The CDR3 is 17 residues long. Trimming took 2 bases from V and 0 from J; bases not matched to a gene: 9. The CDR3 here is CASSLIQSRGGSYEQYF. In DNA, the CDR3 is TGTGCCAGCAGCTTAATCCAGAGCCGGGGGGGCTCCTACGAGCAGTACTTC.

The V call is TRBV5-6, the J call TRBJ2-1; TRBD2 agrees at 13 bases. The ends lost 6 bases at V and 10 bases at J; junction bases unmatched: 13. From germline, CDR1 is SGHDT and CDR2 YYEEEE. The CDR3 contains 16 residues. The CDR3 is CASNKLTSGGAQEQFF. CDR3 bases: TGTGCCAGCAACAAACTTACTAGCGGGGGGGCCCAGGAGCAGTTCTTC. Drawing the rest from reference TRBV5-6 and TRBJ2-1, the complete variable domain is DAGVTQSPTHLIKTRGQQVTLRCSPKSGHDTVSWYQQALGQGPQFIFQYYEEEERQRGNFPDRFSGHQFPNYSSELNVNALLLGDSALYLCASNKLTSGGAQEQFFGPGTRLTVL.

The chain combines TRBV27 with TRBJ1-4; D is unresolved. V dropped 3 bases and J dropped 4 bases, with 12 bases sitting between them. The CDR3 totals 15 residues. Per germline, CDR1 MNHEY and CDR2 SMNVEV (reference sequence). CDR3 sequence: CASSLTTRFNEKLFF. The CDR3 DNA reads as TGTGCCAGCAGTTTGACGACGAGGTTTAATGAAAAACTGTTTTTT.

The genes are TRBV19 and TRBJ2-3; D is uncertain. V was pared by 5 bases and J by 6 bases, with 15 bases between. Germline V gene data show CDR1 as LNHDA and CDR2 as SQIVND (reference sequence). This CDR3 is 14 amino acids long. The CDR3 DNA is TGTGCCAGTAGTCCTAGTCCGACCACCGATACGCAGTATTTT. Protein: CASSPSPTTDTQYF.

This clone has just one count. The rearrangement uses TRBV27 and TRBJ1-1, with 8 bases matching TRBD1. V lost 0 bases and J lost 5; bases outside the gene matches: 8. The CDR3 length is 16 residues. Germline CDR1 reads MNHEY; CDR2 reads SMNVEV (reference sequence). The CDR3 loop reads CASSLSRQGALTEAFF. CDR3 DNA: TGTGCCAGCAGTTTATCTCGGCAGGGGGCGCTAACTGAAGCTTTCTTT.

The chain employs TRBV19 and TRBJ1-2; D gene uncertain. V lost 0 bases to trimming and J lost 1 base, with 12 bases between them. The CDR3 loop spans 16 amino acids. The germline V gene has CDR1 LNHDA and CDR2 SQIVND (reference sequence). The CDR3 protein is CASSIDWAEYNYGYTF. The CDR3 DNA is TGTGCCAGTAGTATAGATTGGGCAGAGTATAACTATGGCTACACCTTC.

The chain is built from TRBV3-1 (or the pseudogene TRBV3-2) and TRBJ1-4; 9 bases are shared with TRBD1. J gave up 3 bases and V 1 base, and 6 bases lay outside the gene matches. The germline V gene encodes CDR1 LGHDT and CDR2 YNNKEL (reference sequence). The CDR3 runs to 17 residues. Written as DNA, the CDR3 is TGTGCCAGCAGCCAAGGAACAGGGGGCGGGTCTAATGAAAAACTGTTTTTT. Amino acids: CASSQGTGGGSNEKLFF.

This chain joins TRBV28 and TRBJ2-7; 12 nucleotides line up with TRBD1. The V and J ends lost 8 bases and 5 bases, in that order; junction bases with no gene match: 1. CDR1 MDHEN and CDR2 SYDVKM come from the germline V gene. The CDR3 is made up of 12 amino acids. CDR3 residues: CASGTGGDEQYF. The CDR3 DNA reads as TGTGCCAGCGGGACAGGGGGCGACGAGCAGTACTTC. The full variable domain, completed using reference TRBV28 and TRBJ2-7, is DVKVTQSSRYLVKRTGEKVFLECVQDMDHENMFWYRQDPGLGLRLIYFSYDVKMKEKGDIPEGYSVSREKKERFSLILESASTNQTSMYLCASGTGGDEQYFGPGTRLTVT.

J is TRBJ2-3 and V is TRBV27; 7 positions agree with TRBD1. This CDR3 is 12 amino acids long. The V gene end was trimmed by 6 bases and the J gene end by 5 bases; junction bases not matched to a gene: 2. Germline CDR1 and CDR2: MNHEY and SMNVEV (reference sequence). The CDR3 protein is CASRQGRDTQYF. The CDR3 bases are TGTGCCAGCAGACAGGGGAGAGATACGCAGTATTTT.

This clone was seen a single time. The rearrangement uses TRBV14 and TRBJ2-7, with 15 bases that match TRBD2. After removal of 4 bases from V and 3 bases from J, the junction contained 4 bases not matched to a gene. Germline V gives CDR1 SGHDN, CDR2 FVKESK. The CDR3 is 16 residues long. Here the CDR3 reads CASSRTSGRDHYEQYF. CDR3 in DNA: TGTGCCAGCAGCCGGACTAGCGGGAGGGACCACTACGAGCAGTACTTC.

The chain employs TRBV9 and TRBJ2-3, with D possibly TRBD2 on 6 matching bases. V lost 3 bases to trimming and J lost 0 bases, with 11 bases between them. In germline, CDR1 is SGDLS, CDR2 YYNGEE. The CDR3 is made up of 15 amino acids. This CDR3 is CASSGRVLSTDTQYF. The CDR3 DNA sequence: TGTGCCAGCAGCGGGAGGGTTTTAAGCACAGATACGCAGTATTTT.

With respect to this clone: Germline is not matched at one junction end, which may reflect a read error. The chain carries TRBV7-7 and TRBJ2-7, with D possibly matching TRBD1 (5 bases). The CDR3 extends over 15 amino acids. Germline assignment: CDR1 SSHAT and CDR2 FNYEAQ (reference sequence). CDR3 amino acids: CASSLSQGSSYEQYF. CDR3 coding DNA: TGTGCTAGCAGCTTAAGCCAGGGTAGTTCCTACGAGCAGTACTTC.

CDR3: CASRPTGENTEAFF. The CDR3 coding sequence is TGTGCCAGCAGACCGACAGGGGAGAACACTGAAGCTTTCTTT. The chain links TRBV11-2 to TRBJ1-1; 8 bases fit TRBD1. Germline CDR1 SGHAT, CDR2 FQNNGV. V dropped 6 bases and J dropped 1; count of bases not matched to a gene: 4. The CDR3 is 14 residues long.

This clone was seen once. The CDR3 coding sequence is TGTGCCAGCAGCCGGACAGGGGATGTCTATGGCTACACCTTC. Protein sequence: CASSRTGDVYGYTF. The chain carries TRBV7-8 and TRBJ1-2, with 9 bases identical to TRBD1. V lost 5 bases and J lost 4; bases outside the gene matches: 5. The CDR3 totals 14 residues. Germline-derived CDR1 and CDR2 are SGHVS and FQNEAQ.

The chain combines TRBV2 with TRBJ2-7; 10 bases are a match to TRBD1. This CDR3 has 14 amino acids. Unmatched junction bases numbered 6, after V lost 6 bases and J lost 4 bases. CDR1 SNHLY and CDR2 FYNNEI come from the germline V gene. CDR3 sequence reads: CASRWGQGQYEQYF. The CDR3 coding sequence is TGTGCCAGCAGGTGGGGACAGGGGCAATACGAGCAGTACTTC.

This clone was seen a handful of times. V gene TRBV9 combines with J gene TRBJ1-3; 8 bases fit TRBD1. The length of the CDR3 is 15 residues. CDR1 and CDR2 (germline): SGDLS, YYNGEE. V shed 0 bases, J shed 2 bases, and the junction held 1 base outside the gene matches. DNA of the CDR3: TGTGCCAGCAGCGTAGGGACAGGGCCTGGAAACACCATATATTTT. It translates to CASSVGTGPGNTIYF. Combining the CDR3 with reference TRBV9 and TRBJ1-3 gives the whole variable domain DSGVTQTPKHLITATGQRVTLRCSPRSGDLSVYWYQQSLDQGLQFLIQYYNGEERAKGNILERFSAQQFPDLHSELNLSSLELGDSALYFCASSVGTGPGNTIYFGEGSWLTVV.

The chain recombines TRBV4-3 with TRBJ1-3, with D possibly being TRBD1 (5 bases). The CDR3 loop spans 16 amino acids. With 1 base removed from V and 4 bases from J, the gap between germline ends came to 14 bases. Germline V gene lookup returns CDR1 LGHNA and CDR2 YSLEER. The CDR3 DNA is TGCGCCAGCAGCCAAGGACAGTTGGTCTCCGGAAACACCATATATTTT. Protein sequence: CASSQGQLVSGNTIYF.

The chain uses TRBV5-4 and TRBJ2-2; a possible D gene is TRBD1 (6 bases). V lost 4 bases, J lost 1 base, and 8 bases lay in between. Germline CDR1 SGHNT, CDR2 YYREEE (reference sequence). This CDR3 is built from 14 residues. The CDR3 spells CASSATGNTGELFF. As DNA, the CDR3 is TGTGCCAGCAGCGCGACAGGGAACACCGGGGAGCTGTTTTTT.

The gene calls are TRBV27 and TRBJ2-4; maybe TRBD1 (6 bases). With 5 bases removed from V and 6 bases from J, the gap between germline ends came to 17 bases. Germline lookup yields CDR1 MNHEY and CDR2 SMNVEV (reference sequence). The CDR3 consists of 15 residues. CDR3 in DNA: TGTGCCAGCAGTCTCCGCCGTGACAGGTTAAACATTCAGTACTTC. Translation: CASSLRRDRLNIQYF.

V and J are TRBV18 and TRBJ1-1; D is unresolved. Germline V gene sequence: CDR1 KGHSH, CDR2 LQKENI. The V end was cut by 2 bases, the J end by 6 bases, with 10 bases between. CDR3 size: 13 residues. CDR3 loop: CASSPVTVAEAFF. The CDR3 coding sequence is TGTGCCAGCTCACCAGTCACAGTCGCTGAAGCTTTCTTT.